Listed below are T cell receptor beta chains from one sample, sequenced in a study of T-cell memory formation after mild COVID-19. TCRdb re-called the 5' RACE reads with MiXCR, one entry per CDR3 protein. Among under 450,000 distinct CDR3 sequences listed, 20% to 25% were seen once. The sequenced material came from PBMCs or a T cell subset sorted from them (not recorded which). These receptors all stem from a man between 18 and 35 years old who had mild COVID-19 (a few samples of this study predate the infection). Cell type and time point are not known. The CDR3 runs from the conserved cysteine through the conserved F or W. The order of the fields is CDR3 protein, CDR3 DNA, D gene, clone size, V gene, J gene. A D gene is named only where the DNA matches it firmly. Size is stated for part of the rows, as once, few or many counts, or as a class when the clone is expanded.

CDR3 protein: CASSINTDTQYF; CDR3 DNA: TGTGCCAGCAGTATTAACACAGATACGCAGTATTTT; D gene: NA; clone size: NA; V gene: TRBV25-1; J gene: TRBJ2-3
CDR3 protein: CASSYSSESSYEQYF; CDR3 DNA: TGTGCCAGCAGTTACTCGTCAGAGAGCTCCTACGAGCAGTACTTC; D gene: NA; clone size: NA; V gene: TRBV6-5; J gene: TRBJ2-7
CDR3 protein: CASSPQAGFGTDTQYF; CDR3 DNA: TGTGCCAGCTCACCACAGGCAGGCTTTGGAACAGATACGCAGTATTTT; D gene: NA; clone size: NA; V gene: TRBV18; J gene: TRBJ2-3
CDR3 protein: CASRLGGYEQYF; CDR3 DNA: TGTGCCAGCAGACTGGGAGGGTACGAGCAGTACTTC; D gene: TRBD2; clone size: NA; V gene: TRBV12-3/TRBV12-4; J gene: TRBJ2-7
CDR3 protein: CASSRWRGAYSPLHF; CDR3 DNA: TGCGCCAGCAGCCGGTGGCGGGGGGCTTATTCACCCCTCCACTTT; D gene: NA; clone size: few; V gene: TRBV5-1; J gene: TRBJ1-6
CDR3 protein: CASSYGAGDQPQHF; CDR3 DNA: TGTGCCAGCAGTTACGGGGCAGGGGATCAGCCCCAGCATTTT; D gene: NA; clone size: NA; V gene: TRBV6-2/TRBV6-3; J gene: TRBJ1-5
CDR3 protein: CASSFFSGLNTGELFF; CDR3 DNA: TGCGCCAGCAGCTTCTTCTCGGGGCTGAACACCGGGGAGCTGTTTTTT; D gene: NA; clone size: NA; V gene: TRBV5-1; J gene: TRBJ2-2
CDR3 protein: CASSVTADSQGRIDNEQFF; CDR3 DNA: TGTGCCAGCAGTGTAACGGCAGACTCACAGGGGAGGATAGACAATGAGCAGTTCTTC; D gene: NA; clone size: few; V gene: TRBV27; J gene: TRBJ2-1
CDR3 protein: CASRGLAGGLGEQFF; CDR3 DNA: TGTGCCAGCAGAGGCCTAGCGGGGGGTCTAGGAGAGCAGTTCTTC; D gene: TRBD2; clone size: NA; V gene: TRBV6-2/TRBV6-3; J gene: TRBJ2-1
CDR3 protein: CASNSLGAGGIQPQHF; CDR3 DNA: TGTGCCAGCAATTCACTTGGGGCAGGGGGGATTCAGCCCCAGCATTTT; D gene: TRBD1; clone size: NA; V gene: TRBV28; J gene: TRBJ1-5
CDR3 protein: CASRLSQARFYGYTF; CDR3 DNA: TGTGCCAGCAGATTATCGCAAGCAAGGTTCTATGGCTACACCTTC; D gene: NA; clone size: NA; V gene: TRBV5-6; J gene: TRBJ1-2
CDR3 protein: CSARGGPQYNEQFF; CDR3 DNA: TGCAGTGCTAGAGGCGGGCCCCAGTACAATGAGCAGTTCTTC; D gene: NA; clone size: few; V gene: TRBV20-1; J gene: TRBJ2-1
CDR3 protein: CASSLAYRGSIYGYTF; CDR3 DNA: TGTGCCAGCAGCTTAGCCTACAGGGGATCCATCTATGGCTACACCTTC; D gene: TRBD1; clone size: few; V gene: TRBV11-2; J gene: TRBJ1-2
CDR3 protein: CASSPWTENNYGYTF; CDR3 DNA: TGCGCCAGCAGCCCGTGGACAGAGAACAACTATGGCTACACCTTC; D gene: NA; clone size: few; V gene: TRBV5-1; J gene: TRBJ1-2
CDR3 protein: CASSLGGLNTGELFF; CDR3 DNA: TGCGCCAGCAGCTTGGGAGGACTAAACACCGGGGAGCTGTTTTTT; D gene: NA; clone size: few; V gene: TRBV5-1; J gene: TRBJ2-2
CDR3 protein: CASSQDAGGKAYNEQFF; CDR3 DNA: TGCGCCAGCAGCCAAGATGCAGGGGGCAAGGCCTACAATGAGCAGTTCTTC; D gene: TRBD1; clone size: NA; V gene: TRBV4-3; J gene: TRBJ2-1